Below, 5 T cell receptor beta chains from the same sample are listed, as sequenced in a study of T cell repertoires in cytomegalovirus infection. No antigen has been assigned to these receptors. TCRdb re-called the reads through MiXCR, storing one row per CDR3 protein. The data show fewer than 900,000 distinct CDR3 sequences, approximately 32% seen once. This specimen consisted of cultured CD8+ T cells from PBMCs, obtained from culture after CMV antigen stimulation. These receptor sequences come from a human donor in good health (CMV status not recorded). Some clones in this sample may be carry-over from other donors' samples.

CDR3: CSVEGGDYEQYF. The CDR3 DNA is TGCAGCGTTGAAGGCGGCGACTACGAGCAGTACTTC. The V and J genes are TRBV29-1 and TRBJ2-7; D unclear. The ends were cut back, 1 base at V and 3 bases at J, with 7 bases in the middle. The CDR3 totals 12 residues. CDR1 and CDR2 from the germline V gene are SQVTM and ANQGSEA.

This clonotype has just a few counts. The chain links TRBV4-3 to TRBJ2-1; 9 bases agree with TRBD1. CDR1 is LGHNA, CDR2 YSLEER, per germline. V lost 5 bases, J lost 5 bases, and 7 bases stayed unmatched. The CDR3 sequence is 15 residues long. The CDR3 DNA is TGCGCCAGCAGCGGCGGGACAGGGAGGAACAATGAGCAGTTCTTC. Encoded protein: CASSGGTGRNNEQFF.

V gene TRBV2 combines with J gene TRBJ2-7, with D possibly being TRBD1 or TRBD2 (5 bases each). CDR1 is SNHLY, CDR2 FYNNEI, per germline. There are 16 residues in the CDR3. Trimming removed 1 base at V and 5 bases at J, with 18 bases between. The CDR3 DNA reads as TGTGCCAGCAGTGAAGAATGGGCAGGGAGTAGCCACGAGCAGTACGTC. It is translated as CASSEEWAGSSHEQYV.

This clonotype was counted a few times. This sequence joins TRBV12-3 or TRBV12-4 and TRBJ1-2; TRBD1 agrees at 7 bases. With V trimmed by 1 base and J by 1 base, 3 bases remained unmatched. CDR3 length equals 15 residues. CDR3 bases: TGTGCCAGCAGTTTAGGGACAGGAAATAACTATGGCTACACCTTC. This gives the protein CASSLGTGNNYGYTF.

This clonotype was seen a handful of times. The chain combines TRBV2 with TRBJ2-7; TRBD1 is a possible D gene (5 bases). There are 14 residues in the CDR3. Germline V gene sequence: CDR1 SNHLY, CDR2 FYNNEI. V lost 6 bases to trimming and J lost 7 bases, with 19 bases between them. CDR3 in amino acids: CASSYRQTLGEQYV. CDR3 in DNA: TGTGCCAGCAGCTACCGACAGACCCTAGGGGAGCAGTACGTC.